The 8 T cell receptor beta chains in this list originate from one sample, sequenced in a study of cytomegalovirus exposure and HLA in healthy donors. PCR amplification relied on 60 Vbeta primers (plus 13 Jbeta primers). Measured with immunoSEQ multiplex PCR; TCRdb has only the in-frame clones, and not every one. The sample holds 100,000 or so clones, about 79% seen once. The sequenced sample was PBMCs. These receptors all stem from a female donor in good health and CMV-seropositive.

The V call is TRBV6-6, the J call TRBJ1-2; 8 positions agree with TRBD1. This CDR3 contains 15 residues. The trim removed 0 bases at V and 4 bases at J, leaving 4 bases unmatched. Germline values: CDR1 MNHNY, CDR2 SVGAGI (reference sequence). CDR3 sequence (DNA): TGTGCCAGCAGTTACTCAGGACAGGGCCTCTATGGCTACACCTTC. Translated, it gives CASSYSGQGLYGYTF.

The chain links TRBV18 to TRBJ1-4; 11 bases align to TRBD1. With 6 bases clipped from V and 8 bases from J, the junction kept 8 bases outside the gene matches. In germline, CDR1 is KGHSH, CDR2 LQKENI. This CDR3 has 15 residues. This chain's CDR3 is CASSPSGTGGEKLFF. In nucleotides, the CDR3 is TGTGCCAGCTCCCCCTCTGGGACAGGGGGGGAAAAACTGTTTTTT.

The chain employs TRBV30 and TRBJ2-5, with 7 bases identical to TRBD2. The germline CDR1 and CDR2 sequences are GTSNPN and SVGIG (reference sequence). CDR3 length equals 14 residues. Trimming at V came to 1 base and at J to 5 bases, leaving 7 bases not matched to a gene. The chain's CDR3 is CAWSEAGWRETQYF. Written as DNA, the CDR3 is TGTGCCTGGAGTGAAGCGGGGTGGCGGGAGACCCAGTACTTC.

The rearrangement links TRBV5-1 to TRBJ2-1; TRBD2 matches 12 bases. Trimming cost V 0 bases and J 6 bases; bases outside gene matches: 1. Looked up from germline, CDR1 is SGHRS and CDR2 is YFSETQ. CDR3 length: 15 amino acids. In nucleotides, the CDR3 is TGCGCCAGCAGCTTGGGACTAGCGGGAGCCAATGAGCAGTTCTTC. Residues: CASSLGLAGANEQFF.

The genes are TRBV30 and TRBJ2-7; a possible D gene is TRBD1 (8 bases). The CDR3 extends over 13 amino acids. The germline V gene encodes CDR1 GTSNPN and CDR2 SVGIG (reference sequence). Trimming stripped 3 bases from V and 5 bases from J, with 14 bases between. The CDR3, as DNA: TGTGCCTGGAGCCGGACAGGGAGGGACGAGCAGTACTTC. Translation gives CAWSRTGRDEQYF.

V usage is TRBV18 and J usage is TRBJ1-2, with D possibly being TRBD1 (5 bases). The CDR3 is made up of 13 amino acids. Trimming removed 4 bases at V and 7 bases at J, with 13 bases between. Germline-derived CDR1 and CDR2 are KGHSH and LQKENI. The CDR3 spells CASSRAQGGGYTF. CDR3 in DNA: TGTGCCAGCTCACGGGCCCAGGGTGGTGGCTACACCTTC.

This chain joins TRBV9 and TRBJ2-7; 7 bases align to TRBD1. V lost 0 bases and J lost 5; bases outside the gene matches: 2. The CDR3 runs to 13 residues. Germline values: CDR1 SGDLS, CDR2 YYNGEE. The CDR3 DNA follows: TGTGCCAGCAGCGTAGTAGGGGGCGACGAGCAGTACTTC. It encodes CASSVVGGDEQYF. The whole variable domain, filled in from reference TRBV9 and TRBJ2-7, reads DSGVTQTPKHLITATGQRVTLRCSPRSGDLSVYWYQQSLDQGLQFLIQYYNGEERAKGNILERFSAQQFPDLHSELNLSSLELGDSALYFCASSVVGGDEQYFGPGTRLTVT.

The chain recombines TRBV29-1 with TRBJ1-1; D is uncertain. This CDR3 comprises 15 residues. The V gene's germline CDR1 is SQVTM and CDR2 ANQGSEA. V lost 0 bases, J lost 0 bases, and 11 bases lay in between. The CDR3 reads CSVEDQGGMNTEAFF. Here the CDR3 DNA reads TGCAGCGTTGAAGATCAAGGAGGAATGAACACTGAAGCTTTCTTT.